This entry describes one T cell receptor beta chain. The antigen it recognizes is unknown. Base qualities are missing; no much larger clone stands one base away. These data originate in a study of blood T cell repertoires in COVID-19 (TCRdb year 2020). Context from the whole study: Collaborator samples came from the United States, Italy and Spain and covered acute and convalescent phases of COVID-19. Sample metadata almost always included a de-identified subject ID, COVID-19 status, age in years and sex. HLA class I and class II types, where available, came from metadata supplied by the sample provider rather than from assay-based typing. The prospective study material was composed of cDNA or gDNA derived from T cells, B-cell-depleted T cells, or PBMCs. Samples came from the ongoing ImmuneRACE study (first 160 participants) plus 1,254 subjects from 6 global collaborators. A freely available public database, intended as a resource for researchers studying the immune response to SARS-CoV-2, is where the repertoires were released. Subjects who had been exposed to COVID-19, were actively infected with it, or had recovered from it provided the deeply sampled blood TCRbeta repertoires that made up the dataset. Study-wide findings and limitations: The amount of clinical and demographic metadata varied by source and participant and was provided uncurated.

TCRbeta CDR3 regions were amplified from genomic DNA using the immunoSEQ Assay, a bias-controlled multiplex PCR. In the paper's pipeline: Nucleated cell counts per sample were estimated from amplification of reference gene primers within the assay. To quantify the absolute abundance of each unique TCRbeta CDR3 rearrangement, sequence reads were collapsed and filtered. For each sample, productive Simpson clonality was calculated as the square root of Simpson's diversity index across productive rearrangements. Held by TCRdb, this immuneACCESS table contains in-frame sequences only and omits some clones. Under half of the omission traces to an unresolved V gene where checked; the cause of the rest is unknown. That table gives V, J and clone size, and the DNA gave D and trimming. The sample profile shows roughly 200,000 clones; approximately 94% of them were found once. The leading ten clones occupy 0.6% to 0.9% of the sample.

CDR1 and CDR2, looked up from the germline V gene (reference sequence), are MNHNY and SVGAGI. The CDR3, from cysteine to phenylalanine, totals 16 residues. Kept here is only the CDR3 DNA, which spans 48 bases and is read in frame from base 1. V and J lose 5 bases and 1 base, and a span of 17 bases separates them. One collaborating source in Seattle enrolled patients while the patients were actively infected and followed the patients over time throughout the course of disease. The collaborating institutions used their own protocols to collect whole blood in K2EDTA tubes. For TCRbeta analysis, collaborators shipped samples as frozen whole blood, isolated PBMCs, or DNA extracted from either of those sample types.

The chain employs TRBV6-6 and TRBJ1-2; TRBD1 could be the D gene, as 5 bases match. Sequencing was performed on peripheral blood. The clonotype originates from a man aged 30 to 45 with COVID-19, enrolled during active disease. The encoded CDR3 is CASSRAPGLSNYGYTF. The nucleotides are TGTGCCAGCAGTCGAGCACCGGGACTGAGTAACTATGGCTACACCTTC.